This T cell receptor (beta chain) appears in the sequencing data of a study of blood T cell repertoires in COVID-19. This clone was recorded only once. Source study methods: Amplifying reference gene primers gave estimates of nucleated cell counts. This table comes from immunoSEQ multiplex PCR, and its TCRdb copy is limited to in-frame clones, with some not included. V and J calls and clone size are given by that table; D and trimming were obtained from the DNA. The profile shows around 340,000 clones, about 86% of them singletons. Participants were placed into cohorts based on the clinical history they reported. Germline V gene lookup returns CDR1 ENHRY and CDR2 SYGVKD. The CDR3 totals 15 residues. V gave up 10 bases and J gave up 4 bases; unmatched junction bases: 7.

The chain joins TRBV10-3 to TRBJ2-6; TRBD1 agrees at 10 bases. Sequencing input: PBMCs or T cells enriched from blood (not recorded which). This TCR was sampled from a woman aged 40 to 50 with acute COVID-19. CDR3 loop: CATEGQGTGANVLTF. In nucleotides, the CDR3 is TGTGCCACGGAGGGACAGGGGACCGGGGCCAACGTCCTGACTTTC.